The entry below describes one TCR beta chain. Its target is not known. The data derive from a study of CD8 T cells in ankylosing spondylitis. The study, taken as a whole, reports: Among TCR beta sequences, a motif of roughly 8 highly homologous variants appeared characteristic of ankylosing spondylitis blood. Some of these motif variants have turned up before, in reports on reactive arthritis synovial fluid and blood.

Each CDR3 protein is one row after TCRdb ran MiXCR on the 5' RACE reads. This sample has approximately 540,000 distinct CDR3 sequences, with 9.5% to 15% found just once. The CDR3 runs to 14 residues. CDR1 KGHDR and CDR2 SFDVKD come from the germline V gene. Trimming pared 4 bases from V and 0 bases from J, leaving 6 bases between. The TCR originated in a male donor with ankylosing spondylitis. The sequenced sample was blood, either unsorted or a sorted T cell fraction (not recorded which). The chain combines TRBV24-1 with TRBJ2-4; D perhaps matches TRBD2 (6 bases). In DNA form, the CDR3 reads TGTGCCACCAGTGAGGGACTAGCCAAAAACATTCAGTACTTC. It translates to CATSEGLAKNIQYF.